Below, 9 T cell receptor beta chains from the same sample are listed, as sequenced in a study of blood T cell repertoires in COVID-19. The method was immunoSEQ multiplex PCR; TCRdb's version includes in-frame clones alone and lacks a portion of them. The data hold 95,000 to 100,000 clones, with approximately 84% observed a single time. Sample: peripheral blood. The receptor source for this set is an older woman with acute or convalescent COVID-19.

This clone was counted once. As DNA, the CDR3 is TGTGCCAGCAGTCAGCTGGGACAGTCTGGGGCCAACGTCCTGACTTTC. Its translation is CASSQLGQSGANVLTF. The V call is TRBV2, the J call TRBJ2-6; 7 bases are shared with TRBD1. V lost 5 bases, J lost 1 base, and 5 bases stayed unmatched. Germline V CDR1 and CDR2: SNHLY, FYNNEI. CDR3 size: 16 residues.

The chain recombines TRBV28 with TRBJ1-2; D call uncertain. The V end lost 2 bases, the J end lost 4 bases, and 8 bases lay between the germline ends. CDR1 MDHEN and CDR2 SYDVKM come from the germline V gene. This CDR3 region has 13 residues. Here the CDR3 reads CASSLPLSYGYTF. As DNA, the CDR3 is TGTGCCAGCAGTTTACCGCTCAGCTATGGCTACACCTTC.

V is TRBV7-2 and J is TRBJ2-3, with D unresolved. V was clipped by 2 bases and J by 3 bases, with 6 bases between them. The CDR3 is made up of 13 amino acids. Germline lookup yields CDR1 SGHTA and CDR2 FQGNSA. The CDR3 DNA sequence: TGTGCCAGCAGCTTAAAAGCGACAGATACGCAGTATTTT. This translates into CASSLKATDTQYF. Drawing the rest from reference TRBV7-2 and TRBJ2-3, the complete variable domain is GAGVSQSPSNKVTEKGKDVELRCDPISGHTALYWYRQSLGQGLEFLIYFQGNSAPDKSGLPSDRFSAERTGGSVSTLTIQRTQQEDSAVYLCASSLKATDTQYFGPGTRLTVL.

The table lists this clone with a count of one. The genes are TRBV4-2 and TRBJ2-3, with D possibly TRBD2 on 6 matching bases. V was clipped by 4 bases and J by 2 bases, with 10 bases between them. Germline values: CDR1 LGHNA, CDR2 YNFKEQ. This CDR3 comprises 14 residues. The CDR3: CASSPGLFTDTQYF. DNA of the CDR3: TGTGCCAGCAGCCCGGGACTGTTCACAGATACGCAGTATTTT.

The V call is TRBV2, the J call TRBJ2-1; D call uncertain. The CDR3 is 13 amino acids. Trimming removed 6 bases at V and 3 bases at J, with 9 bases between. Germline V gives CDR1 SNHLY, CDR2 FYNNEI. Here the CDR3 DNA reads TGTGCCAGCAGCGTCGCCGGCTACAATGAGCAGTTCTTC. Protein product: CASSVAGYNEQFF.

The chain carries TRBV2 and TRBJ2-7, with D possibly being TRBD1 (5 bases). Trimming took 1 base from V and 0 from J, leaving 7 bases between them. CDR3 length: 14 residues. CDR1 and CDR2 from the germline V gene are SNHLY and FYNNEI. CDR3 loop: CASSEVQVSYEQYF. The CDR3 DNA is TGTGCCAGCAGTGAAGTACAGGTCTCCTACGAGCAGTACTTC.

In its sample, this clone was seen a few times. The V call is TRBV29-1, the J call TRBJ1-2; no firm D call. From germline, CDR1 is SQVTM and CDR2 ANQGSEA. The V end was cut by 1 base, the J end by 7 bases, with 10 bases between. The CDR3 covers 12 residues. Written as DNA, the CDR3 is TGCAGCGTTGAAGTCGGACTGAGTGGCTACACCTTC. It specifies CSVEVGLSGYTF.

The V and J genes are TRBV29-1 and TRBJ1-3, with D hard to call. Looked up from germline, CDR1 is SQVTM and CDR2 is ANQGSEA. This CDR3 is 12 amino acids long. V was shortened by 6 bases and J by 0 bases, with 6 bases between the two germline ends. The CDR3 is CSVANSGNTIYF. The DNA for the CDR3 is TGCAGCGTAGCGAACTCTGGAAACACCATATATTTT.

The chain couples TRBV3-1 (or the pseudogene TRBV3-2) to TRBJ1-1, with 7 bases aligning to TRBD1. V lost 3 bases and J lost 3; bases outside the gene matches: 4. The CDR3 is made up of 14 amino acids. CDR1 and CDR2 (germline): LGHDT, YNNKEL (reference sequence). The CDR3 sequence is CASSQTGWDTEAFF. The CDR3 DNA sequence: TGTGCCAGCAGCCAGACAGGGTGGGACACTGAAGCTTTCTTT.